The 16 T cell receptor beta chains listed next were all sequenced from one sample in a study of T-cell memory formation after mild COVID-19 (dated by TCRdb to the early 2020s). Library prep was done by 5' RACE. The data were produced on an Illumina NovaSeq 6000. TCRdb applied fastp at Q25 and MiXCR to the public reads, then kept only in-frame beta chains. Under each unique CDR3 protein, matching rows form one entry showing the most common genes and DNA. This sample gives around 200,000 distinct CDR3 sequences in total; roughly 16% of them show up just once. The top ten constitute around 1.9% of the sample. The material sequenced was PBMCs or a T cell subset sorted from them (not recorded which). Every receptor here comes from an adult woman who had mild COVID-19 (a few samples of this study predate the infection). The sample titles of this study are shuffled in the database, so cell type and time point are left out; the donor was told from shared clones.

This sequence joins TRBV14 and TRBJ1-2; D unresolved. The CDR3 length is 13 residues. Trimming stripped 1 base from V and 1 base from J, with 4 bases between. The germline gives CDR1 SGHDN, CDR2 FVKESK. In DNA form, the CDR3 reads TGTGCCAGCAGCCAAGGCCATAACTATGGCTACACCTTC. Protein product: CASSQGHNYGYTF.

A few counts support this clonotype. DNA for the CDR3: TGTGCCTCCTCCGGGGCCACGAGGGAGACCCAGTACTTC. Translating gives CASSGATRETQYF. The rearrangement joins TRBV30 to TRBJ2-5; D may match TRBD1 or TRBD2 (5 bases each). Germline V gene sequence: CDR1 GTSNPN, CDR2 SVGIG (reference sequence). The CDR3 has 13 residues. The V and J ends lost 7 bases and 5 bases respectively, with 17 bases between them.

This clonotype was seen a handful of times. V usage is TRBV5-1 and J usage is TRBJ2-1; weak D call: TRBD2 (6 bases). This CDR3 is built from 15 residues. V shed 3 bases and J shed 2 bases, with 12 bases lying between them. CDR1 SGHRS and CDR2 YFSETQ come from the germline V gene. The CDR3 DNA reads as TGCGCCAGCAGCTCTACAGGCGGGACCTACAATGAGCAGTTCTTC. Translation gives CASSSTGGTYNEQFF.

The table lists this clonotype with many counts. The J gene is TRBJ2-7, the V gene TRBV7-9, with 14 bases matching TRBD2. Losses at the gene ends were 5 bases for V and 4 bases for J; bases not matched to a gene: 13. The CDR3 loop spans 18 amino acids. From germline, CDR1 is SEHNR and CDR2 FQNEAQ (reference sequence). DNA for the CDR3: TGTGCCAGCAGCCCATACGGGACTAGCGGGAGACTCCTATACGAGCAGTACTTC. The encoded protein is CASSPYGTSGRLLYEQYF.

J is TRBJ1-1 and V is TRBV10-3; no reliable D call. Trimming took 4 bases from V and 11 from J, leaving 14 bases between them. Germline CDR1 ENHRY, CDR2 SYGVKD. This CDR3 is 12 amino acids long. The CDR3 DNA reads TGTGCCATCAGTGCAGGAAAGGAGGGCGCTTTCTTT. This codes for CAISAGKEGAFF.

V usage is TRBV20-1 and J usage is TRBJ2-7, with TRBD2 identical over 10 bases. Trimming removed 3 bases from V and 2 bases from J; junction bases left unmatched: 7. This CDR3 region has 15 residues. Germline V gives CDR1 DFQATT, CDR2 SNEGSKA (reference sequence). The CDR3 protein is CSASVLSGRAYEQYF. Written as DNA, the CDR3 is TGCAGTGCTAGCGTTCTCAGCGGGAGGGCCTACGAGCAGTACTTC.

This clonotype appeared a few times. The rearrangement uses TRBV6-2 or TRBV6-3 and TRBJ1-2, with no clear D. Germline values: CDR1 MNHEY, CDR2 SVGEGT. Trimming stripped 2 bases from V and 2 bases from J, with 6 bases between. CDR3 length equals 13 residues. The CDR3 DNA reads TGTGCCAGCAGTTACGAACGGAACTATGGCTACACCTTC. It encodes CASSYERNYGYTF.

J is TRBJ1-2 and V is TRBV6-5; D may be TRBD1 (6 bases). The V and J ends lost 2 bases and 4 bases respectively, with 11 bases between them. The CDR3 has 14 residues. Germline V lookup: CDR1 MNHEY, CDR2 SVGAGI. The CDR3 DNA sequence: TGTGCCAGCAGTTACCGGGCAGGGGTCTATGGCTACACCTTC. It codes for CASSYRAGVYGYTF.

This clonotype showed up just a few times. V gene TRBV15 combines with J gene TRBJ1-5, with D unclear. CDR1 and CDR2 from the germline V gene are LNHNV and YYDKDF (reference sequence). The V and J ends lost 4 bases and 1 base respectively, with 20 bases between them. The CDR3 loop spans 18 amino acids. The CDR3 nucleotides read TGTGCCACCAGCAAAAGGAAAGTCAACAAAGGAAGCAATCAGCCCCAGCATTTT. Translated, it gives CATSKRKVNKGSNQPQHF.

The chain combines TRBV6-5 with TRBJ2-6; D unresolved. The germline CDR1 and CDR2 sequences are MNHEY and SVGAGI. The CDR3 totals 16 residues. V lost 7 bases, J lost 1 base, and 14 bases lay in between. CDR3 bases: TGTGCCAGCAATCAGACGTGGATTTCTGGGGCCAACGTCCTGACTTTC. This codes for CASNQTWISGANVLTF.

This clonotype has a handful of counts. The chain uses TRBV12-3 or TRBV12-4 and TRBJ2-4, with D unclear. The CDR3 contains 14 residues. Deletions cut 7 bases from V and 8 bases from J, with 18 bases between. CDR3: CASIPETGVDIQYF. In DNA form, the CDR3 reads TGTGCCAGCATTCCCGAAACTGGCGTAGACATTCAGTACTTC.

This clonotype was seen a few times. The chain is built from TRBV5-1 and TRBJ1-4; TRBD1 aligns across 7 bases. V lost 3 bases to trimming and J lost 4 bases; unmatched junction nucleotides: 6. The V gene's germline CDR1 is SGHRS and CDR2 YFSETQ. This CDR3 has 15 amino acids. The CDR3 region is CASSWEGQHNEKLFF. CDR3 nucleotides: TGCGCCAGCAGCTGGGAGGGACAGCATAATGAAAAACTGTTTTTT. Full variable domain (missing parts from reference TRBV5-1 and TRBJ1-4): KAGVTQTPRYLIKTRGQQVTLSCSPISGHRSVSWYQQTPGQGLQFLFEYFSETQRNKGNFPGRFSGRQFSNSRSEMNVSTLELGDSALYLCASSWEGQHNEKLFFGSGTQLSVL.

The chain is built from TRBV6-2 or TRBV6-3 and TRBJ2-7; the D is unclear. Trimming took 7 bases from V and 5 from J, leaving 9 bases between them. The CDR3 runs to 11 residues. CDR1 is MNHEY, CDR2 SVGEGT, per germline. DNA of the CDR3: TGTGCCAGCAAAATATTCCACGAGCAGTACTTC. Amino acid sequence: CASKIFHEQYF.

J is TRBJ1-4 and V is TRBV12-3 or TRBV12-4, with TRBD1 matching over 8 bases. V lost 3 bases, J lost 2 bases, and 5 bases stayed unmatched. This CDR3 spans 16 amino acids. In DNA, the CDR3 is TGTGCCAGCAGTTTGGGGACAGGAGCGACTAATGAAAAACTGTTTTTT. This encodes CASSLGTGATNEKLFF.

This clonotype has ten or more counts. The V gene is TRBV6-5, the J gene TRBJ2-1, with D hard to call. V shed 6 bases and J shed 6 bases, with 18 bases lying between them. The CDR3 covers 15 residues. Germline CDR1 and CDR2: MNHEY and SVGAGI. The CDR3 protein is CASRYTLGRPNEQFF. CDR3 in DNA: TGTGCCAGCAGGTATACGCTCGGACGCCCCAATGAGCAGTTCTTC.

The chain uses TRBV20-1 and TRBJ1-1; D might be TRBD1 (6 bases). CDR3 length: 14 residues. V gave up 0 bases and J gave up 1 base, with 9 bases separating them. Germline V lookup: CDR1 DFQATT, CDR2 SNEGSKA (reference sequence). The CDR3 is CSARDPRGNTEAFF. As DNA, the CDR3 is TGCAGTGCTAGAGATCCCAGGGGGAACACTGAAGCTTTCTTT.